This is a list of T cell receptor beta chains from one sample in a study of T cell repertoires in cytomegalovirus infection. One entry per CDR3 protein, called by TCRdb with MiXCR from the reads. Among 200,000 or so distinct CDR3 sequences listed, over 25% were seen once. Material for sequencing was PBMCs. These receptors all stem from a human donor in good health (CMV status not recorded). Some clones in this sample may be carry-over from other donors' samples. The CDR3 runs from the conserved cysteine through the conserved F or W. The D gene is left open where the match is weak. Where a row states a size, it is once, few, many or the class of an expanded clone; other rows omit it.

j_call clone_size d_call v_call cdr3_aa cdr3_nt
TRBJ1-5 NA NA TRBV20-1 CSAFTGRNQPQHF TGCAGTGCTTTCACAGGGAGAAATCAGCCCCAGCATTTT
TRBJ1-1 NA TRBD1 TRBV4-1 CASSQDPPGQGARAEAFF TGCGCCAGCAGCCAAGATCCCCCGGGACAGGGGGCGAGGGCTGAAGCTTTCTTT
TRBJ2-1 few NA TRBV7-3 CASSLTRDYNEQFF TGTGCCAGCAGCTTAACGAGGGACTACAATGAGCAGTTCTTC
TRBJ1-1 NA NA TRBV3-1 CASSQDRRGRTEAFF TGTGCCAGCAGCCAAGATAGGAGGGGGAGAACTGAAGCTTTCTTT
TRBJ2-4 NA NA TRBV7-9 CASSPQGNIQYF TGTGCCAGCAGCCCGCAGGGAAACATTCAGTACTTC
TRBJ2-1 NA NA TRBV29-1 CSVGRQGDYNEQFF TGCAGCGTCGGCCGTCAAGGGGACTACAATGAGCAGTTCTTC
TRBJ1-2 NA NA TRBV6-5 CASGRGWRDGYTF TGTGCCAGCGGCCGGGGGTGGCGGGATGGCTACACCTTC
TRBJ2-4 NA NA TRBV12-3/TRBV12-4 CASCPPRPAKNIQYF TGTGCCAGCTGTCCCCCCCGGCCCGCCAAAAACATTCAGTACTTC
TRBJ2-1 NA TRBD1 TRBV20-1 CSAQRQGTMAYNEQFF TGCAGTGCACAGAGACAGGGCACAATGGCCTACAATGAGCAGTTCTTC
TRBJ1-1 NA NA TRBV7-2 CASSLAGGTSTEAFF TGTGCCAGCAGCTTAGCGGGGGGCACGAGCACTGAAGCTTTCTTT
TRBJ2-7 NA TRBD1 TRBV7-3 CASSLTPDRGVHEQYF TGTGCCAGCAGCTTAACTCCGGACAGGGGGGTCCACGAGCAGTACTTC
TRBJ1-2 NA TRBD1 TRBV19 CATGGDDYGYTF TGTGCGACAGGGGGGGACGACTATGGCTACACCTTC
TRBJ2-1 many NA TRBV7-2 CASSLSGGGHNEQFF TGTGCCAGCAGCTTATCAGGGGGGGGTCACAATGAGCAGTTCTTC
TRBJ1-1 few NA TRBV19 CASTTYSTRGMNPEAFF TGTGCCAGTACCACTTACTCTACAAGGGGGATGAATCCTGAAGCTTTCTTT
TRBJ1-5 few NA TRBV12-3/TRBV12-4 CASSLRRGGGQPQHF TGTGCCAGCAGTTTACGTAGAGGAGGGGGTCAGCCCCAGCATTTT
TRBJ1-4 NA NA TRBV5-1 CASSLDDINEKLFF TGCGCCAGCAGCTTGGACGACATTAATGAAAAACTGTTTTTT
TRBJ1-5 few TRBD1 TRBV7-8 CASSLDRGDNQPQHF TGTGCCAGCAGCTTAGACAGGGGGGACAATCAGCCCCAGCATTTT
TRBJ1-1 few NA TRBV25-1 CASSVTGTTEAFF TGTGCCAGCTCCGTCACAGGGACCACTGAAGCTTTCTTT
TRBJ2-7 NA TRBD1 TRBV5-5 CASSVTGGTTYEQYF TGTGCCAGCAGCGTGACAGGGGGTACCACCTACGAGCAGTACTTC
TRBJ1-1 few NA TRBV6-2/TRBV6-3 CASSLGGAGWLTEAFF TGTGCCAGCAGTTTAGGGGGGGCCGGGTGGCTCACTGAAGCTTTCTTT
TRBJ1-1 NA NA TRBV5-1 CASSSRDGIAFEDFF TGCGCCAGCAGCTCCCGGGACGGAATTGCGTTTGAAGATTTCTTT
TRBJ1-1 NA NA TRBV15 CATSSRGGRGAFF TGTGCCACCAGCTCCCGGGGGGGAAGAGGAGCTTTCTTT
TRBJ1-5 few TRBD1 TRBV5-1 CASSSGQPNQPQHF TGCGCCAGCAGCTCGGGACAGCCTAATCAGCCCCAGCATTTT
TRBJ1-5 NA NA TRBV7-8 CASSLRKIVEGTNQPQHF TGTGCCAGCAGCCTTCGAAAAATAGTAGAGGGGACTAATCAGCCCCAGCATTTT
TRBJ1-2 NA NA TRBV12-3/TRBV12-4 CASSLMAGGSGYTF TGTGCCAGCAGTCTCATGGCGGGGGGTAGCGGCTACACCTTC
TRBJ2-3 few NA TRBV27 CASSLTGYSSTDTQYF TGTGCCAGCAGTTTAACTGGGTACTCTAGCACAGATACGCAGTATTTT
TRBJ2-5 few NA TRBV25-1 CASSPGWPTETQYF TGTGCCAGCAGCCCCGGGTGGCCAACAGAGACCCAGTACTTC
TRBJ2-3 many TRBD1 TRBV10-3 CAISGTGGLQDTQYF TGTGCCATCAGTGGGACAGGGGGCCTTCAAGATACGCAGTATTTT
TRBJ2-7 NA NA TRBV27 CASRVSNTFYEQYF TGTGCCAGCAGGGTATCAAACACCTTCTACGAGCAGTACTTC
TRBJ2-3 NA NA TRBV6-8 CASSTPLTDTQYF TGTGCCAGTAGCACCCCCCTCACAGATACGCAGTATTTT
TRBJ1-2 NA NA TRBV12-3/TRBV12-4 CTSPGPLSYGYTF TGTACCAGCCCTGGACCGTTATCCTATGGCTACACCTTC
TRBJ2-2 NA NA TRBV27 CASSWTLGELFF TGTGCCAGCAGTTGGACTCTCGGGGAGCTGTTTTTT
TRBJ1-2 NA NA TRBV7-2 CASSLGYPGGNYGYTF TGTGCCAGCAGCTTAGGGTACCCCGGGGGAAACTATGGCTACACCTTC
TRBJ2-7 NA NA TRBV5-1 CASSSGTIHEQYF TGCGCCAGCAGCTCCGGGACAATCCACGAGCAGTACTTC
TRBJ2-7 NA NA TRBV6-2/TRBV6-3 CASSYLIDPPTMGRNYEQYF TGTGCCAGCAGTTACCTAATTGACCCCCCCACAATGGGGAGGAACTACGAGCAGTACTTC
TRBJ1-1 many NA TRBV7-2 CASSQYTEAFF TGTGCCAGCAGCCAGTACACTGAAGCTTTCTTT
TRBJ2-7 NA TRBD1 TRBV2 CASTPDRENYERYF TGTGCCAGCACCCCGGACAGGGAGAATTACGAGCGGTACTTC
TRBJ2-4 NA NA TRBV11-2 CASSSPARVGWNIQYF TGTGCCAGCAGCTCCCCCGCCAGGGTTGGGTGGAACATTCAGTACTTC
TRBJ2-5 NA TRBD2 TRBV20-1 CSAAAILAGGPETQYF TGCAGTGCTGCTGCCATACTAGCGGGGGGGCCAGAGACCCAGTACTTC
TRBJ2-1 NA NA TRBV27 CASSRSGYNEQFF TGTGCCAGCAGCCGGTCGGGCTACAATGAGCAGTTCTTC
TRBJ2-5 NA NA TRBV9 CASSLGRLGETQYF TGTGCCAGCAGCCTCGGGCGCCTAGGAGAGACCCAGTACTTC
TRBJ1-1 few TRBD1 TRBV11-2 CASSLVDRGFLEAFF TGTGCCAGCAGCTTAGTAGACAGGGGATTCCTTGAAGCTTTCTTT
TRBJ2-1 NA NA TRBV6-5 CATSDLDHNEQFF TGTGCCACTAGCGACTTAGACCACAATGAGCAGTTCTTC
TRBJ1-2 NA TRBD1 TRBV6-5 CASSYTPPGTVSTYGYTF TGTGCCAGCAGTTACACTCCGCCCGGGACAGTATCCACCTATGGCTACACCTTC
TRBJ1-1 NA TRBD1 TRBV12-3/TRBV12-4 CASSLRTGMTEAFF TGTGCCAGCAGTCTAAGGACAGGGATGACTGAAGCTTTCTTT
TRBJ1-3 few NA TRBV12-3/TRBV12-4 CASSPTRSGNTIYF TGTGCCAGCAGCCCGACACGCTCTGGAAACACCATATATTTT
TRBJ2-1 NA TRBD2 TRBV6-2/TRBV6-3 CASRKAGGRDDNEQFF TGTGCCAGCAGAAAAGCGGGGGGGCGGGACGACAATGAGCAGTTCTTC
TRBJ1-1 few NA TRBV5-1 CASRQGFGDTEAFF TGCGCCAGCAGACAGGGCTTCGGGGACACTGAAGCTTTCTTT
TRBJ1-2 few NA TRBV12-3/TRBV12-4 CASSPGGGGYTF TGTGCCAGCAGCCCTGGGGGAGGGGGCTACACCTTC
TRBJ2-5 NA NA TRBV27 CAGSLFAGWEETQYF TGTGCCGGCAGTTTGTTTGCGGGGTGGGAAGAGACCCAGTACTTC
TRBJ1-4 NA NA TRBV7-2 CASSPRSRGTNEKLFF TGTGCCAGCAGCCCGAGGTCTCGAGGAACTAATGAAAAACTGTTTTTT
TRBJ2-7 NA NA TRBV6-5 CASSYGVTYEQYF TGTGCCAGCAGTTACGGGGTTACCTACGAGCAGTACTTC
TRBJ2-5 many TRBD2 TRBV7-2 CASSFRGGKGQETQYF TGTGCCAGCAGCTTCCGGGGGGGCAAGGGCCAAGAGACCCAGTACTTC
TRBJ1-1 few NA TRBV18 CASSLGAGSENTEAFF TGTGCCAGCTCACTCGGGGCAGGGAGTGAAAACACTGAAGCTTTCTTT
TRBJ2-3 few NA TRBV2 CASRRVDRRGTDTQYF TGTGCCAGCAGGAGGGTAGACAGGAGGGGAACAGATACGCAGTATTTT
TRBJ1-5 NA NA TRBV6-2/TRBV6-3 CTSSLSGLQPQHF TGTACCAGCAGCCTTTCGGGGCTCCAGCCCCAGCATTTT
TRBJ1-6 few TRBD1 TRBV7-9 CASSLRTGGANNSPLHF TGTGCCAGCAGCCTCCGGACAGGGGGCGCGAATAACTCACCCCTCCACTTT